This entry lists 6 T cell receptor beta chains sequenced from one sample in a study of CD8 T cells in ankylosing spondylitis. TCRdb re-analysed the 5' RACE reads in MiXCR, keeping a single row per CDR3 protein. The sample lists about 300,000 distinct CDR3 sequences, roughly 20% occurring once. The sequencing sample was made of blood, either unsorted or a sorted T cell fraction (not recorded which). The receptors were sampled from a female donor with ankylosing spondylitis or in good health (not recorded which).

The genes are TRBV12-3 or TRBV12-4 and TRBJ2-2; TRBD2 matches at 8 bases. The CDR3 is 16 amino acids. V shed 1 base, J shed 4 bases, and the junction held 5 bases outside the gene matches. CDR3 coding DNA: TGTGCCAGCAGTTTAGGAACGGGAGGGCCCACCGGGGAGCTGTTTTTT. It is translated as CASSLGTGGPTGELFF.

This clonotype was recorded a few times. This chain uses TRBV6-1 with TRBJ2-3, with 12 bases fitting TRBD2. There are 16 residues in the CDR3. V dropped 6 bases and J dropped 5; count of bases not matched to a gene: 9. CDR1 is MNHNS and CDR2 is SASEGT in the germline V gene. CDR3: CASRLRLAGAGDTQYF. The CDR3 bases are TGTGCCAGCAGGCTCCGACTAGCGGGAGCAGGAGATACGCAGTATTTT.

Only a few counts were recorded for this clonotype. The V call is TRBV24-1, the J call TRBJ1-2, with 7 bases aligning to TRBD1. V dropped 6 bases and J dropped 5; count of bases not matched to a gene: 5. Germline lookup yields CDR1 KGHDR and CDR2 SFDVKD. This CDR3 has 13 amino acids. The CDR3 DNA reads as TGTGCCACCAGTACCGGGACAGATTATGGCTACACCTTC. Amino acid sequence: CATSTGTDYGYTF.

This clonotype came up a few times. The J gene is TRBJ2-3, the V gene TRBV5-1, with 7 bases aligning to TRBD2. This CDR3 spans 14 amino acids. Germline CDR1 reads SGHRS; CDR2 reads YFSETQ. J lost 2 bases, V lost 7 bases, and 7 bases had no gene match. The CDR3 protein is CASGAGVATDTQYF. CDR3 nucleotide sequence: TGCGCCAGCGGGGCGGGAGTTGCCACAGATACGCAGTATTTT.

This clonotype appeared many times. This sequence joins TRBV4-2 and TRBJ2-1; TRBD2 agrees at 9 bases. Germline trimming cut 3 bases from V and 4 bases from J; bases unmatched to any gene: 10. The CDR3 runs to 17 residues. The germline V gene has CDR1 LGHNA and CDR2 YNFKEQ. In DNA, the CDR3 is TGTGCCAGCAGCCAGGACACGGGGACTAGCCGATACAATGAGCAGTTCTTC. Protein sequence: CASSQDTGTSRYNEQFF.

The V gene is TRBV28, the J gene TRBJ2-2; D is perhaps TRBD2 (5 bases). CDR3 length: 13 residues. Germline V gene data show CDR1 as MDHEN and CDR2 as SYDVKM. Trimming stripped 7 bases from V and 4 bases from J, with 10 bases between. The CDR3 DNA follows: TGTGCCAGCACTAGGGCGGGCACCGGGGAGCTGTTTTTT. Its translation is CASTRAGTGELFF.